This TCR beta chain was sequenced for a study of blood T cell repertoires in COVID-19. The CDR3 length is 14 residues. V trimming: 0 bases; J trimming: 7 bases; junction bases outside the gene matches: 5. In germline, CDR1 is SGHRS, CDR2 YFSETQ. Sequenced by immunoSEQ multiplex PCR; TCRdb stores in-frame clones only, minus some. The table lists around 240,000 clones, about 83% of them singletons. This clonotype was sampled from a woman between 50 and 59 years old with acute or convalescent COVID-19. The V and J genes are TRBV5-1 and TRBJ1-2, with 8 bases identical to TRBD1. The sequencing input was peripheral blood. In DNA, the CDR3 is TGCGCCAGCAGCTTGGCGGACAGGGTTGGTGGCTACACCTTC. Protein: CASSLADRVGGYTF.